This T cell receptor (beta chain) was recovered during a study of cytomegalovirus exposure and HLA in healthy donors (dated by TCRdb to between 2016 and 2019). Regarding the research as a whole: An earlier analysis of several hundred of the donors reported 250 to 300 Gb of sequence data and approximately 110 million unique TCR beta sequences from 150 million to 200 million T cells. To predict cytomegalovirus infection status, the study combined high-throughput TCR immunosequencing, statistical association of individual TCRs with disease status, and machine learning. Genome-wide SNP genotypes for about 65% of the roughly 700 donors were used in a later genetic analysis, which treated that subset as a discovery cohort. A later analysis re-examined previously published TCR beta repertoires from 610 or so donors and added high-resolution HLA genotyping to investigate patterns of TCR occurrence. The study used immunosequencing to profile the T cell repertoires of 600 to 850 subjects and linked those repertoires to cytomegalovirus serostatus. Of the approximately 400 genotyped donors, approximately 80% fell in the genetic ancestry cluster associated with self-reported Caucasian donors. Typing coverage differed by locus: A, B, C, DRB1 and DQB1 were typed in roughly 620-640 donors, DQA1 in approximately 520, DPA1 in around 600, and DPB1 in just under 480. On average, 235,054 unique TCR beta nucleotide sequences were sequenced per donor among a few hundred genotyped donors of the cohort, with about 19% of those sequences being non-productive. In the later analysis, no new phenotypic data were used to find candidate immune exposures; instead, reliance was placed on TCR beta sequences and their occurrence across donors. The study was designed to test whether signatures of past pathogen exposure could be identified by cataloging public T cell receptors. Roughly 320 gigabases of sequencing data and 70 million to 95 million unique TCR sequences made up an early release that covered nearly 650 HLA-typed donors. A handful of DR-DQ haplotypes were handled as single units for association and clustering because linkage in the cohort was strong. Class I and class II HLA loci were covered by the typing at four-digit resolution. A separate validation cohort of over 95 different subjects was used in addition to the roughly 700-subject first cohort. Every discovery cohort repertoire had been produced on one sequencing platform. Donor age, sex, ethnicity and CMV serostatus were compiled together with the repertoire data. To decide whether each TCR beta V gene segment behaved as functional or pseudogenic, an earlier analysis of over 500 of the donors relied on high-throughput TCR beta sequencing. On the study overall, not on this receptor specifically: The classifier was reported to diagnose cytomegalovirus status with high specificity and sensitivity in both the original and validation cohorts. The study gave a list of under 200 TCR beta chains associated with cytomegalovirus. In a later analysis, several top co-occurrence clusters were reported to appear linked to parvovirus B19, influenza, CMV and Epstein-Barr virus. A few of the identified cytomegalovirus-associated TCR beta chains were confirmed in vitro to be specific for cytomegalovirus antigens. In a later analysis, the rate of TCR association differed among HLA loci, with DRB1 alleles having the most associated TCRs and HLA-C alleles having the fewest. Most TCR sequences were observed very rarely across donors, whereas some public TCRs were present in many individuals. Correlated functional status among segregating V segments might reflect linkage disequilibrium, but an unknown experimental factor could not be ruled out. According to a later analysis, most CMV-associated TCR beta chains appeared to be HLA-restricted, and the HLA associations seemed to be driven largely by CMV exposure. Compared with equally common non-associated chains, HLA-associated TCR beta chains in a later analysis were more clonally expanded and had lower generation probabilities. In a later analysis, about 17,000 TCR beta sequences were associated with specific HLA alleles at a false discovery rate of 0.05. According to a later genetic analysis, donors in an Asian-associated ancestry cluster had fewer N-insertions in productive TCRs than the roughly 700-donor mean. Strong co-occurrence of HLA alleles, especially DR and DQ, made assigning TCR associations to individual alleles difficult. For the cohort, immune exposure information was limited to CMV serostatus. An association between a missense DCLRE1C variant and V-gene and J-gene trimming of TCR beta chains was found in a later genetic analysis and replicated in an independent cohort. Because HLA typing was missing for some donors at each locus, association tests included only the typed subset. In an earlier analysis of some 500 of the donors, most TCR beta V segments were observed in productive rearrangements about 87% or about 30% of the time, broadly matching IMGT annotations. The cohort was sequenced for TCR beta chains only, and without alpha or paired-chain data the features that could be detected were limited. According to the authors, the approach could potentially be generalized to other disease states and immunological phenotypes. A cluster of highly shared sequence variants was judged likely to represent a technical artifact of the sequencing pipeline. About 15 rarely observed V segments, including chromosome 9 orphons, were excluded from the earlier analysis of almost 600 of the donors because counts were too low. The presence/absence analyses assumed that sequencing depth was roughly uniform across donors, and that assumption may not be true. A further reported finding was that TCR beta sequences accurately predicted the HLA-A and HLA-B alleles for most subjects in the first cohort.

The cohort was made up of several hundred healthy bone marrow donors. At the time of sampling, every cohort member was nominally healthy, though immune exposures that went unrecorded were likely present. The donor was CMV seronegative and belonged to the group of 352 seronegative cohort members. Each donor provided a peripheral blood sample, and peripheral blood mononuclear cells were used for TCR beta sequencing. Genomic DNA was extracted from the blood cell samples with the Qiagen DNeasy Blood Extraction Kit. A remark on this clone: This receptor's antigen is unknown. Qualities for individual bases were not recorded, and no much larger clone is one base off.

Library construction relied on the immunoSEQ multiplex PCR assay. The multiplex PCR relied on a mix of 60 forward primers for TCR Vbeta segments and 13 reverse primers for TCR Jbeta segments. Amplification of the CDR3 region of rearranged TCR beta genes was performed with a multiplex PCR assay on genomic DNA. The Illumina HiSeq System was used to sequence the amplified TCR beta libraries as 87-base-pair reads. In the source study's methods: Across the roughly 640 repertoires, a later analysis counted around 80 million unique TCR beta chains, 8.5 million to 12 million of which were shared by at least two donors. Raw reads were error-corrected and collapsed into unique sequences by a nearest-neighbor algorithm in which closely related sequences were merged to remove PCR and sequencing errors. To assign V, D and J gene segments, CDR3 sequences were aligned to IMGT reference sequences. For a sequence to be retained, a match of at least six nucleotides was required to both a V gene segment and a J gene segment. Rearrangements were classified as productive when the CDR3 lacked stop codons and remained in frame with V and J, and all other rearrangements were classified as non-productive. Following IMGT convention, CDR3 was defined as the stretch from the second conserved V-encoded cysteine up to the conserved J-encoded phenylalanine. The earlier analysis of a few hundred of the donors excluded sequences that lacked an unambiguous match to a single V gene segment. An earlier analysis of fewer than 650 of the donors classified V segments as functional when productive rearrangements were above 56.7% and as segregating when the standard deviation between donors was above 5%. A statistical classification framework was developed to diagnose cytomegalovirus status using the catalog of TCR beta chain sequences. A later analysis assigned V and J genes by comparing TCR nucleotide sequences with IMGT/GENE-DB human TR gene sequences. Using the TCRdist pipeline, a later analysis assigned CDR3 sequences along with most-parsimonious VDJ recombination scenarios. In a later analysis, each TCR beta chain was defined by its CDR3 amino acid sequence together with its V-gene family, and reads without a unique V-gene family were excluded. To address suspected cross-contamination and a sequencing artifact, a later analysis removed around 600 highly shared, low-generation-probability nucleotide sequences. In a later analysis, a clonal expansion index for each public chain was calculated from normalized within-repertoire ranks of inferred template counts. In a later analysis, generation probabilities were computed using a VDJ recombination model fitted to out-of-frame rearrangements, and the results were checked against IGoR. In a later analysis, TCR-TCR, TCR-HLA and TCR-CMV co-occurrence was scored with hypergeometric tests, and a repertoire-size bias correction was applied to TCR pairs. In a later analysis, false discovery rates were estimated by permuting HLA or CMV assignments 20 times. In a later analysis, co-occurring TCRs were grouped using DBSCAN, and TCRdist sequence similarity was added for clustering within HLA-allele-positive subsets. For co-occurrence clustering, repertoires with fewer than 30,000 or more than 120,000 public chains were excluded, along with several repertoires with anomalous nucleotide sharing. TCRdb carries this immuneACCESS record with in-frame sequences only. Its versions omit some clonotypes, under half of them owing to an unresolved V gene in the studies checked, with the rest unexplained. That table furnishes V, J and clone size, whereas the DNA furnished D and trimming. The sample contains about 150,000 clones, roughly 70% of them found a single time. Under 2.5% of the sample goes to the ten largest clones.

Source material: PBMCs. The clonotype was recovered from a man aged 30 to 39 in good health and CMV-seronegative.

The bases are TGCGCCAGCAGTTACAGGGGCACAGATACGCAGTATTTT. This translates into CASSYRGTDTQYF. In this chain, TRBV4-3 is recombined with TRBJ2-3; TRBD1 could be the D gene, as 6 bases match. The CDR3 holds 13 amino acids from the cysteine to the phenylalanine. This entry keeps only the CDR3 DNA: 39 bases, framed from base 1. Based on the germline V gene, the CDR1 and CDR2 sequences are LGHNA and YSLEER. V sheds 6 bases and J sheds 1 base, leaving 8 bases between their ends.